These T cell receptor beta chains were read from a single sample in a study of T-cell reconstitution after alpha-beta-depleted transplantation in children. TCRdb ran MiXCR on the PCR reads and lists one entry per CDR3 protein. The sample has a few hundred thousand distinct CDR3 sequences, around an eighth seen once. Here the sequenced sample was PBMCs from the stem cell graft donor, taken from the stem cell graft. The receptors originated from a human donor who donated a stem cell graft to a child with combined immunodeficiency. Both conserved end residues are part of each CDR3. Fields, in order: V gene, D gene, CDR3 protein. D genes are given only for firm matches.

V gene: TRBV7-8; D gene: TRBD1; CDR3 protein: CASSSQGAINQPQHF
V gene: TRBV7-7; D gene: TRBD2; CDR3 protein: CASSSGDSYEQYF
V gene: TRBV5-1; D gene: .; CDR3 protein: CASGASGTSYEQYF
V gene: TRBV6-2/TRBV6-3; D gene: TRBD1; CDR3 protein: CASSETGRFYGYTF
V gene: TRBV7-9; D gene: .; CDR3 protein: CASSYAGGGSGYTF
V gene: TRBV21-1; D gene: .; CDR3 protein: CASSKSSGCRGEYEQYF
V gene: TRBV9; D gene: TRBD2; CDR3 protein: CASSSTGGLLVTQYF
V gene: TRBV6-2/TRBV6-3; D gene: TRBD1; CDR3 protein: CASRKTGDTEAFF
V gene: TRBV5-1; D gene: .; CDR3 protein: CASSETDSYGELFF
V gene: TRBV30; D gene: .; CDR3 protein: CAWLGLSRNYNEQFF
V gene: TRBV4-3; D gene: TRBD2; CDR3 protein: CASSQDRGLADLDNEQFF
V gene: TRBV6-2/TRBV6-3; D gene: TRBD1; CDR3 protein: CASSDPQGASSGANVLTF
V gene: TRBV15; D gene: TRBD1; CDR3 protein: CATSRGYGTGVTGANVLTF
V gene: TRBV7-9; D gene: TRBD1; CDR3 protein: CASSLEYGTGDYEQYF
V gene: TRBV12-3/TRBV12-4; D gene: .; CDR3 protein: CASTRQEGGTEAFF
V gene: TRBV6-2/TRBV6-3; D gene: .; CDR3 protein: CASSWQWYEQYF
V gene: TRBV29-1; D gene: TRBD1; CDR3 protein: CSVGGTGVEGEQFF
V gene: TRBV29-1; D gene: TRBD1; CDR3 protein: CSVSQGATNEKLFF
V gene: TRBV12-3/TRBV12-4; D gene: .; CDR3 protein: CASSQTGNIQYF
V gene: TRBV27; D gene: TRBD1; CDR3 protein: CASSLFPGQDIHGYTF
V gene: TRBV7-2; D gene: .; CDR3 protein: CASSLDKAQETQYF
V gene: TRBV4-2; D gene: TRBD2; CDR3 protein: CASSQAGGHEQYF
V gene: TRBV7-9; D gene: .; CDR3 protein: CASSLDPNRGAFNEQFF
V gene: TRBV20-1; D gene: TRBD1; CDR3 protein: CSARWDRSTYEQYF
V gene: TRBV10-3; D gene: TRBD1; CDR3 protein: CAISSTGSTQYF
V gene: TRBV20-1; D gene: TRBD2; CDR3 protein: CSARDGTSDYEQYF
V gene: TRBV27; D gene: .; CDR3 protein: CASRPLEAWNTEAFF